This T cell receptor (beta chain) comes out of a study of T cells after yellow fever vaccination (dated by TCRdb to the late 2010s). Looking at the study overall: The SMART-Seq v4 Ultra Low Input RNA kit was used to prepare libraries from fractions with low cell numbers. Bulk TCR alpha and beta repertoires were sequenced longitudinally to track T-cell clones before and after primary and booster YFV17D yellow fever vaccination. Two healthy male donors, one aged 18 to 30 and one aged 30 to 39 years, were included in the cohort. Blood was collected at multiple timepoints before and after primary and secondary immunization, and bulk PBMC replicates and cell subsets were isolated. Paper-wide results and their limitations: Compared with the primary T-cell response, the secondary T-cell response was weaker but faster, peaking on day 5 rather than day 15. The study included only two donors, which limits how far the findings can be generalized. Most clones expanded after primary vaccination (roughly 96% of CD4 and 88% of CD8) were re-detected after the booster, suggesting that broad memory maintenance occurred. A small fraction of clonotypes appeared in both the CD4 and CD8 compartments, likely as a result of convergent recombination. Because abundant contaminating clonotypes from the bulk population could be contained in FACS-sorted repertoires, computational filtering was required.

Reading the label with the study, this specimen's treatment or condition is: live attenuated yellow fever vaccine strain. PBMCs were isolated from peripheral blood using a standard Ficoll-Paque protocol. Dynabeads CD4 and CD8 positive selection kits were used to isolate the CD4 and CD8 T-cell fractions. TriZol was used to extract RNA from bulk PBMCs, from CD4 and CD8 fractions, and from dextramer-positive and dextramer-negative fractions. This clonotype was found many times. Its specific antigen is unknown. It has no much larger one-base neighbor in the sample; base qualities were not kept. TCR cDNA was made using 5'RACE template switching, a step that added a universal primer site and unique molecular identifiers. Priming of cDNA synthesis was performed from both the TCR alpha and TCR beta constant segments. Library amplification used two PCR steps, and the second PCR step added sample barcodes and sequencing adapters. Sequencing of libraries was performed on Illumina HiSeq 2500 (2x100 bp) or NovaSeq (2x150 bp). As for the original processing: MIGEC was used to demultiplex reads and collapse the reads into UMI consensus sequences, and MiXCR was used for V(D)J alignment. Clonotypes responding to the vaccine were identified with edgeR on replicate PBMC samples, with the criteria of FDR below 0.01 and a log2 fold change above 5 up to day 15. CD4 or CD8 identity was assigned to each bulk clonotype according to whether the clonotype was present at higher abundance in the sequenced CD4 repertoire or the sequenced CD8 repertoire. TCRdb redid the processing of the public reads, applying fastp at Q25 and MiXCR, and retained in-frame beta chains. Every CDR3 protein is listed once, alongside the most common genes and DNA of its rows. TCRdb assigned the V and J calls; the authors' analysis was not used. In this sample the table shows about 68,000 distinct CDR3 sequences, more than 6.5% of which occur a single time. The ten largest clones capture 30% to 45% of the sample.

CDR1 SGHAT and CDR2 FQNNGV were looked up in the germline V gene. V ends up 0 bases short and J 6 bases short, with an unmatched junction base count of 4. The cysteine opens and the phenylalanine closes a CDR3 of 15 amino acids. Kept here is only the CDR3 DNA, which spans 45 bases and is read in frame from base 1. The rearranged chain carries TRBV11-2 and TRBJ2-1, and 8 bases in between align with TRBD2. The sequence came from a young man who received the YFV17D yellow fever vaccine. This sample comprised CD8+ T cells sorted from PBMCs, obtained roughly 46 days after the first yellow fever vaccination. The CDR3 region reads CASSLEAGVANEQFF. The nucleotide sequence is TGTGCCAGCAGCTTAGAAGCGGGGGTCGCCAATGAGCAGTTCTTC.